This T cell receptor beta chain emerged from a study of blood T cell repertoires in COVID-19. This CDR3 is 13 amino acids long. CDR1 is MDHEN and CDR2 is SYDVKM in the germline V gene. The ends were cut back, 3 bases at V and 4 bases at J, with 9 bases in the middle. Assay used: immunoSEQ multiplex PCR; TCRdb lists only in-frame clones, some missing. The sample lists 250,000 or so clones, just under 90% seen once, with roughly 0.95% in the top ten. Participants were placed into cohorts based on the clinical history they reported. The study recruited exposed participants who had met a COVID-19 case within 2 weeks before entry.

The TCR originated in a man between 45 and 60 years old who had been exposed to COVID-19. Sequencing was performed on PBMCs or T cells enriched from blood (not recorded which). The V and J genes are TRBV28 and TRBJ1-2; D remains ambiguous. CDR3 nucleotide sequence: TGTGCCAGCAGTTTTCGCCAGATCTATGGCTACACCTTC. Its translation: CASSFRQIYGYTF.